Sequencing of this TCR beta chain was carried out in a study of cytomegalovirus exposure and HLA in healthy donors. Findings and caveats of the study: The likely origin of a cluster of highly shared sequence variants was a sequencing artifact. A prior analysis recorded that most TCR beta V segments were productive about 87% or about 30% of the time. Researchers counted roughly 160 TCR beta chains as cytomegalovirus-associated.

Unrecorded immune exposure was likely among donors, who were nominally healthy when sampled. Germline V CDR1 and CDR2: MRHNA, SNTAGT. J was trimmed by 9 bases and V by 5 bases; bases with no gene match: 5. This CDR3 contains 14 residues. As concerns this clone: Its antigen is undetermined.

60 Vbeta and 13 Jbeta primers were used in PCR. The repertoire was sequenced with immunoSEQ multiplex PCR; TCRdb's copy has only in-frame clones and lacks some. Among 170,000 or so clones listed, just under 80% were seen once. The sample was PBMCs. This TCR was sampled from a woman between 45 and 60 years old in good health and CMV-seropositive. The J gene is TRBJ1-6, the V gene TRBV6-4, with TRBD1 matching 9 bases. DNA for the CDR3: TGTGCCAGCAGTACGGACAGGGGACGTTCACCCCTCCACTTT. As protein: CASSTDRGRSPLHF.